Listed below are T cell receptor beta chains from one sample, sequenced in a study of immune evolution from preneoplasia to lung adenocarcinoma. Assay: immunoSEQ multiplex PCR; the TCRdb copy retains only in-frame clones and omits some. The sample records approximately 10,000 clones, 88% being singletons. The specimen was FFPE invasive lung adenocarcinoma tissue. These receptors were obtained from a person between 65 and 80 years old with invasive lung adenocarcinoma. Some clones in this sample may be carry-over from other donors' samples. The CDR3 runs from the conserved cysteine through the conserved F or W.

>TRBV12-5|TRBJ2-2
CASGLSGTGELFF
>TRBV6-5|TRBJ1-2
CASSGTGAGYTF
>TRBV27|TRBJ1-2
CASSLWATGGSYTF
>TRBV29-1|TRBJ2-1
CSVYSPEVGNEQFF
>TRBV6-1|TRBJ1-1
CASSEAYGTGPRGAFF
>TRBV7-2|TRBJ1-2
CASSLAFNYGYTF
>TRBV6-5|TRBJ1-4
CASSEDRGNEKLFF
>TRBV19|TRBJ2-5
CASSIGGQLQETQYF
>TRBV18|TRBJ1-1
CASSPPSRGSNTEAFF
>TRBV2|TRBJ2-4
CASSEVGTGKNIQYF
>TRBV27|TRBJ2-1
CASMLDRGQRNEQFF
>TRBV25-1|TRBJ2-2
CASRSNSRPTGELFF
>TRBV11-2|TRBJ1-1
CASSLEGLRRTEAFF
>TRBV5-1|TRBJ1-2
CASSYFGQAEDGYTF
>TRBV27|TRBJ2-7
CASSSRRSGRANSYEQYF
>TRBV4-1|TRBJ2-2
CASSPSTGDQANTGELFF
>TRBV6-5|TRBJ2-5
CASSYQASGSETQYF
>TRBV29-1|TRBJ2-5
CSVGRGVETQYF
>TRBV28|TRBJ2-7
CASNPGTRSYEQYF
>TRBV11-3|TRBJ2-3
CASSLEGGGGTTQYF
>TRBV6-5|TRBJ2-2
CASRPSYPGELFF
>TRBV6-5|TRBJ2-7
CASSRGGLSYEQYF
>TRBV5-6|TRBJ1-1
CASSSGGVRVNTEAFF